One and the same sample provided the 16 T cell receptor beta chains below, sequenced in a study of cytomegalovirus exposure and HLA in healthy donors. TCRdb's copy holds only in-frame clones and misses some; the assay was immunoSEQ multiplex PCR. The sample has some 170,000 clones; 80% to 90% are singletons. What was sequenced was PBMCs. These receptors all come from a woman between 25 and 40 years old in good health and CMV-seronegative.

The chain recombines TRBV7-9 with TRBJ1-2, with no clear D. The CDR3 spans 16 residues. Germline loops: CDR1 SEHNR, CDR2 FQNEAQ (reference sequence). Trimming cost V 1 base and J 2 bases, with 14 bases left between them. The CDR3 region is CASSLVGERFNYGYTF. As DNA, the CDR3 is TGTGCCAGCAGCTTAGTTGGGGAGAGATTCAACTATGGCTACACCTTC.

V usage is TRBV18 and J usage is TRBJ2-2, with a tentative D call TRBD2 (7 bases). Germline assignment: CDR1 KGHSH and CDR2 LQKENI. The ends were cut back, 0 bases at V and 2 bases at J, with 13 bases in the middle. The CDR3 spans 17 residues. This chain's CDR3 is CASSPPSGDKNTGELFF. The CDR3 region has the DNA TGTGCCAGCTCACCACCGAGCGGGGACAAAAACACCGGGGAGCTGTTTTTT.

The chain is built from TRBV6-1 and TRBJ1-5; 8 bases agree with TRBD1. Germline V gene data show CDR1 as MNHNS and CDR2 as SASEGT. This CDR3 has 14 amino acids. The V gene end was trimmed by 5 bases and the J gene end by 2 bases; junction bases not matched to a gene: 2. CDR3 sequence reads: CASSIQGGNQPQHF. CDR3 sequence (DNA): TGTGCCAGCAGTATACAGGGGGGCAATCAGCCCCAGCATTTT.

V and J are TRBV19 and TRBJ1-6; 7 bases are shared with TRBD1. The CDR3 contains 15 residues. The V segment lost 5 bases and the J segment 4 bases; nucleotides outside the gene matches: 5. Germline CDR1 and CDR2: LNHDA and SQIVND (reference sequence). The CDR3 DNA follows: TGTGCCAGTAGTTTGACAGGGATGTATAATTCACCCCTCCACTTT. The encoded protein is CASSLTGMYNSPLHF.

The chain links TRBV5-1 to TRBJ1-2, with D unclear. V was shortened by 0 bases and J by 1 base, with 7 bases between the two germline ends. The V gene's germline CDR1 is SGHRS and CDR2 YFSETQ. This CDR3 contains 14 residues. CDR3 region: CASSLGLHNYGYTF. In nucleotides, the CDR3 is TGCGCCAGCAGCTTGGGGCTGCATAACTATGGCTACACCTTC. The variable domain in full, with the rest retrieved from reference TRBV5-1 and TRBJ1-2, is KAGVTQTPRYLIKTRGQQVTLSCSPISGHRSVSWYQQTPGQGLQFLFEYFSETQRNKGNFPGRFSGRQFSNSRSEMNVSTLELGDSALYLCASSLGLHNYGYTFGSGTRLTVV.

This rearrangement joins TRBV4-1 to TRBJ2-7, with 7 positions matching TRBD2. Germline V CDR1 and CDR2: MGHRA, YSYEKL. The CDR3 has 13 amino acids. V gave up 6 bases and J gave up 3 bases; unmatched junction bases: 5. CDR3 region: CASSMGGYYEQYF. CDR3 nucleotides: TGCGCCAGCAGTATGGGGGGGTACTACGAGCAGTACTTC.

This sequence joins TRBV6-1 and TRBJ2-3; possible D gene TRBD1, 6 bases. Trimming pared 2 bases from V and 2 bases from J, leaving 20 bases between. This CDR3 is 18 amino acids long. From germline, CDR1 is MNHNS and CDR2 SASEGT. The DNA of the CDR3 is TGTGCCAGCAGTGAATTAATGCTCACAGGGTCGCCCACAGATACGCAGTATTTT. Its protein product is CASSELMLTGSPTDTQYF.

The chain employs TRBV2 and TRBJ2-2, with D possibly matching TRBD1 (6 bases). Germline V gene lookup returns CDR1 SNHLY and CDR2 FYNNEI. The CDR3 loop spans 14 amino acids. V dropped 5 bases and J dropped 3 bases, with 10 bases sitting between them. The CDR3 sequence is CASSSWTDTGELFF. CDR3 DNA: TGTGCCAGCAGTTCCTGGACAGACACCGGGGAGCTGTTTTTT.

This chain joins TRBV5-5 and TRBJ1-2; tentative D call: TRBD1 (6 bases). Per germline, CDR1 SGHKS and CDR2 YYEKEE (reference sequence). This CDR3 is built from 17 residues. Trimming pared 3 bases from V and 6 bases from J, leaving 24 bases between. CDR3: CASSYTGWSTPLNGYTF. Written as DNA, the CDR3 is TGTGCCAGCAGCTACACAGGGTGGTCTACACCGCTGAATGGCTACACCTTC.

The rearrangement joins TRBV7-6 to TRBJ1-1, with D unresolved. V was cut by 1 base and J by 7 bases, with 7 bases left in between. The CDR3 has 12 residues. Germline V gene data show CDR1 as SGHVS and CDR2 as FNYEAQ. The DNA for the CDR3 is TGTGCCAGCAGCTTAGGAACCGGTGAAGCTTTCTTT. Its translation: CASSLGTGEAFF.

V usage is TRBV6-5 and J usage is TRBJ2-1; D remains ambiguous. V lost 2 bases and J 4 bases, leaving 6 bases between the germline ends. The CDR3 contains 13 residues. CDR1 MNHEY and CDR2 SVGAGI come from the germline V gene. The CDR3 spells CASSYGQYNEQFF. DNA for the CDR3: TGTGCCAGCAGTTACGGGCAGTACAATGAGCAGTTCTTC.

This clone appeared a few times. The chain is built from TRBV19 and TRBJ2-7; D is perhaps TRBD1 (7 bases). Germline V gives CDR1 LNHDA, CDR2 SQIVND (reference sequence). This CDR3 region has 14 residues. The V end lost 8 bases, the J end lost 2 bases, and 16 bases lay between the germline ends. CDR3 amino acids: CASRGAQGAYEQYF. CDR3 DNA sequence: TGTGCCAGTCGCGGGGCGCAGGGGGCCTACGAGCAGTACTTC.

V and J are TRBV13 and TRBJ2-1; 10 positions agree with TRBD2. CDR1 PRHDT and CDR2 FYEKMQ come from the germline V gene (reference sequence). This CDR3 comprises 16 residues. The V and J ends lost 2 bases and 7 bases, in that order; junction bases with no gene match: 8. CDR3 loop: CASSLNPAGGRNEQFF. The CDR3 DNA reads as TGTGCCAGCAGCTTAAATCCAGCGGGGGGGCGTAATGAGCAGTTCTTC.

This clone appeared a single time. The V call is TRBV27, the J call TRBJ1-2, with TRBD1 as a possible D gene (5 bases). In germline, CDR1 is MNHEY, CDR2 SMNVEV (reference sequence). The CDR3 runs to 15 residues. V gave up 5 bases and J gave up 6 bases, with 19 bases separating them. As DNA, the CDR3 is TGTGCCAGCAGTCAAGGCAGGGTCCGTCTCCATGGCTACACCTTC. This sequence encodes CASSQGRVRLHGYTF.

This clone occurred a few times. The chain links TRBV30 to TRBJ1-2; TRBD1 matches at 11 bases. V shed 2 bases and J 8 bases; nucleotides not matched to a gene: 4. Germline V gene lookup returns CDR1 GTSNPN and CDR2 SVGIG (reference sequence). This CDR3 comprises 13 residues. The CDR3 spells CAWSWDRGNGYTF. The CDR3 DNA reads as TGTGCCTGGAGTTGGGACAGGGGGAACGGCTACACCTTC.

V and J are TRBV19 and TRBJ2-7, with 8 positions matching TRBD1. Germline-derived CDR1 and CDR2 are LNHDA and SQIVND (reference sequence). This CDR3 has 14 residues. The V and J ends lost 3 bases and 7 bases, in that order; junction bases with no gene match: 8. This CDR3 reads CASSIRSTGVEQYF. The CDR3 DNA is TGTGCCAGTAGTATCAGATCGACAGGGGTTGAGCAGTACTTC.